Following are 32 T cell receptor beta chains from one sample sequenced in a study of blood T cell repertoires in COVID-19. The repertoire was sequenced with immunoSEQ multiplex PCR; TCRdb's copy has only in-frame clones and lacks some. Counted here are tens of thousands of clones, 65% to 90% occurring once; the ten biggest clones make up 3.8%. Material: peripheral blood. These receptors all come from a man aged 55 to 69 with acute or convalescent COVID-19.

The chain combines TRBV27 with TRBJ2-3; the match to TRBD2 covers 13 bases. V trimming: 5 bases; J trimming: 6 bases; junction bases outside the gene matches: 8. The CDR3 has 16 residues. CDR1 is MNHEY and CDR2 is SMNVEV in the germline V gene (reference sequence). CDR3 bases: TGTGCCAGCAGTATACTAGCGGGGGGGCAGTCGGATACGCAGTATTTT. Encoded protein: CASSILAGGQSDTQYF.

The J gene is TRBJ2-5, the V gene TRBV11-2, with TRBD1 as a possible D gene (6 bases). The CDR3 is 16 amino acids. V lost 8 bases and J lost 3, with 22 bases in between. Germline values: CDR1 SGHAT, CDR2 FQNNGV. The CDR3 loop is CASEHRGTPGEETQYF. Here the CDR3 DNA reads TGTGCCAGCGAGCATAGGGGAACCCCAGGGGAAGAGACCCAGTACTTC.

The V call is TRBV4-3, the J call TRBJ2-3; tentatively, D is TRBD2 (6 bases). The length of the CDR3 is 14 residues. Trimming cost V 3 bases and J 2 bases, with 9 bases left between them. CDR1 is LGHNA, CDR2 YSLEER, per germline. The CDR3 region has the DNA TGCGCCAGCAGCCAGGGACTCATCACAGATACGCAGTATTTT. This encodes CASSQGLITDTQYF.

The rearrangement joins TRBV7-2 to TRBJ2-7; 12 bases are shared with TRBD2. CDR3 size: 16 residues. With 4 bases clipped from V and 4 bases from J, the junction kept 8 bases outside the gene matches. The germline V gene encodes CDR1 SGHTA and CDR2 FQGNSA. The CDR3 nucleotides are TGTGCCAGCAGCTCCTCTAGCGGGGGGGCCTTATACGAGCAGTACTTC. Translation: CASSSSSGGALYEQYF.

This sequence joins TRBV6-5 and TRBJ1-3; 10 bases agree with TRBD1. The CDR3 is 16 amino acids. V shed 4 bases and J 3 bases; nucleotides not matched to a gene: 6. The germline CDR1 and CDR2 sequences are MNHEY and SVGAGI. The CDR3 sequence: CASSSRTGGVGNTIYF. Written as DNA, the CDR3 is TGTGCCAGCAGTTCTCGGACAGGGGGGGTTGGAAACACCATATATTTT.

The genes are TRBV6-4 and TRBJ1-5; D gene ambiguous. The germline V gene has CDR1 MRHNA and CDR2 SNTAGT. CDR3 length: 13 residues. V was clipped by 4 bases and J by 5 bases, with 9 bases between them. CDR3: CASSVVEDQPQHF. The CDR3 DNA reads as TGTGCCAGCAGTGTGGTGGAGGATCAGCCCCAGCATTTT.

The chain carries TRBV9 and TRBJ2-3; 11 positions match TRBD2. The CDR3 has 16 residues. With 4 bases clipped from V and 5 bases from J, the junction kept 9 bases outside the gene matches. Germline values: CDR1 SGDLS, CDR2 YYNGEE. The DNA for the CDR3 is TGTGCCAGCAGCATATTAGCGGGGGGGCCACAAGATACGCAGTATTTT. It codes for CASSILAGGPQDTQYF. The full variable domain, with the rest looked up from reference TRBV9 and TRBJ2-3, is DSGVTQTPKHLITATGQRVTLRCSPRSGDLSVYWYQQSLDQGLQFLIQYYNGEERAKGNILERFSAQQFPDLHSELNLSSLELGDSALYFCASSILAGGPQDTQYFGPGTRLTVL.

The chain uses TRBV11-1 and TRBJ2-3; TRBD2 agrees at 8 bases. This CDR3 is 16 amino acids long. V lost 2 bases, J lost 4 bases, and 8 bases stayed unmatched. Germline CDR1 and CDR2: SGHAT and FQDESV (reference sequence). As DNA, the CDR3 is TGTGCCAGCAGCTTATTCGGGACTAGAATTTCAGATACGCAGTATTTT. Amino acids: CASSLFGTRISDTQYF.

The J gene is TRBJ2-3, the V gene TRBV5-6, with 13 bases matching TRBD2. The CDR3 consists of 16 residues. V shed 2 bases, J shed 3 bases, and the junction held 3 bases outside the gene matches. Germline CDR1 and CDR2: SGHDT and YYEEEE. CDR3 coding DNA: TGTGCCAGCAGCTTAGGGGGACTAGCGGGAACAGATACGCAGTATTTT. Translating it yields CASSLGGLAGTDTQYF.

The rearrangement links TRBV12-3 or TRBV12-4 to TRBJ2-3, with a weak D call TRBD1 (6 bases). V was cut by 5 bases and J by 7 bases, with 10 bases left in between. This CDR3 has 12 amino acids. The CDR3 sequence: CASSRTVNTQYF. The CDR3 DNA sequence: TGTGCCAGCAGTCGGACAGTAAATACGCAGTATTTT.

This chain links TRBV15 with TRBJ2-1; TRBD2 matches at 7 bases. The CDR3 has 16 residues. CDR1 is LNHNV, CDR2 YYDKDF, per germline (reference sequence). V shed 1 base and J 0 bases; nucleotides not matched to a gene: 3. CDR3 amino acids: CATSRGEGGSYNEQFF. The CDR3 DNA is TGTGCCACCAGCAGAGGGGAGGGAGGCTCCTACAATGAGCAGTTCTTC.

The genes are TRBV24-1 and TRBJ1-5; the D gene is possibly TRBD1 (5 bases). Germline V gene lookup returns CDR1 KGHDR and CDR2 SFDVKD. The CDR3 has 15 residues. The V and J ends lost 0 bases and 4 bases respectively, with 9 bases between them. The CDR3 loop reads CATSDLRTLNQPQHF. CDR3 sequence (DNA): TGTGCCACCAGTGATTTGAGGACACTAAATCAGCCCCAGCATTTT.

The chain is built from TRBV10-3 and TRBJ1-2; TRBD1 is a possible D gene (5 bases). The CDR3 is 13 residues long. The germline V gene encodes CDR1 ENHRY and CDR2 SYGVKD. V lost 4 bases and J 4 bases, leaving 10 bases between the germline ends. Written as DNA, the CDR3 is TGTGCCATCAGTGTTGACAGCTCCTATGGCTACACCTTC. It specifies CAISVDSSYGYTF.

Ten or more counts support this clone. The same CDR3 is also encoded by other DNA sequences in this sample. The chain recombines TRBV11-3 with TRBJ1-6; D is possibly TRBD1 (5 bases). V lost 1 base and J lost 10, with 8 bases in between. The CDR3 spans 13 residues. Germline loops: CDR1 SGHNT, CDR2 YENEEA. The CDR3 loop reads CASSLGGNSPLHF. The CDR3 DNA reads as TGTGCCAGCAGCTTAGGGGGCAACTCACCCCTCCACTTT.

The V call is TRBV9, the J call TRBJ2-6; D is ambiguous. V lost 4 bases, J lost 1 base, and 9 bases lay in between. Looked up from germline, CDR1 is SGDLS and CDR2 is YYNGEE. The CDR3 has 15 amino acids. CDR3 nucleotides: TGTGCCAGCAGCCTCCGCCAGTCTGGGGCCAACGTCCTGACTTTC. Protein sequence: CASSLRQSGANVLTF. The variable domain in full, with the rest retrieved from reference TRBV9 and TRBJ2-6, is DSGVTQTPKHLITATGQRVTLRCSPRSGDLSVYWYQQSLDQGLQFLIQYYNGEERAKGNILERFSAQQFPDLHSELNLSSLELGDSALYFCASSLRQSGANVLTFGAGSRLTVL.

The CDR3: CASSLSTSGSYEQYF. The CDR3 DNA reads as TGTGCCAGCAGTTTGAGTACTAGCGGGTCCTACGAGCAGTACTTC. The chain has TRBV7-2 and TRBJ2-7; 9 nucleotides line up with TRBD2. The V and J ends lost 6 bases and 1 base, in that order; junction bases with no gene match: 7. The CDR3 spans 15 residues. CDR1 and CDR2 from the germline V gene are SGHTA and FQGNSA.

The chain uses TRBV30 and TRBJ1-1; D call uncertain. Germline lookup yields CDR1 GTSNPN and CDR2 SVGIG (reference sequence). The CDR3 has 12 residues. The V and J ends lost 3 bases and 2 bases respectively, with 7 bases between them. The CDR3 DNA is TGTGCCTGGAGGGGGAGAAACACTGAAGCTTTCTTT. It yields the protein CAWRGRNTEAFF.

This clone is a singleton in its sample. The V call is TRBV27, the J call TRBJ2-1; unclear D gene. V lost 2 bases and J 1 base, leaving 6 bases between the germline ends. The CDR3 totals 14 residues. Germline CDR1 MNHEY, CDR2 SMNVEV (reference sequence). The CDR3 bases are TGTGCCAGCAGTTTAGTGGCTTCCTACAATGAGCAGTTCTTC. This encodes CASSLVASYNEQFF.

The chain is built from TRBV27 and TRBJ2-3; a possible D gene is TRBD2 (7 bases). V lost 0 bases, J lost 0 bases, and 10 bases lay in between. CDR1 MNHEY and CDR2 SMNVEV come from the germline V gene (reference sequence). This CDR3 spans 16 amino acids. CDR3 bases: TGTGCCAGCAGTTTATCGGCGGGGGCTAGCACAGATACGCAGTATTTT. Protein product: CASSLSAGASTDTQYF.

The V gene is TRBV5-5, the J gene TRBJ2-5; possibly TRBD2 for D (5 bases). The CDR3 length is 16 residues. V was trimmed by 0 bases and J by 5 bases, leaving 17 bases between them. In germline, CDR1 is SGHKS, CDR2 YYEKEE (reference sequence). CDR3 bases: TGTGCCAGCAGCTTGGTGGGCAGGAGGAGTGAGGAGACCCAGTACTTC. It codes for CASSLVGRRSEETQYF. Using reference TRBV5-5 and TRBJ2-5 for the parts outside the CDR3, the full variable domain is DAGVTQSPTHLIKTRGQQVTLRCSPISGHKSVSWYQQVLGQGPQFIFQYYEKEERGRGNFPDRFSARQFPNYSSELNVNALLLGDSALYLCASSLVGRRSEETQYFGPGTRLLVL.

This chain uses TRBV9 with TRBJ1-1; a weak D match, TRBD1 (6 bases). The germline V and J ends were trimmed by 6 bases and 0 bases, with 9 bases remaining between them. Germline V gene sequence: CDR1 SGDLS, CDR2 YYNGEE. The CDR3 contains 13 residues. The chain's CDR3 is CASTQGMNTEAFF. CDR3 DNA sequence: TGTGCCAGCACCCAGGGGATGAACACTGAAGCTTTCTTT.

The chain joins TRBV6-5 to TRBJ2-7, with D possibly TRBD1 on 5 matching bases. CDR3 length equals 16 residues. V lost 0 bases and J lost 4, with 16 bases in between. Germline V gene data show CDR1 as MNHEY and CDR2 as SVGAGI. Here the CDR3 reads CASSYSVPGSGYEQYF. DNA for the CDR3: TGTGCCAGCAGTTACTCGGTCCCAGGGTCCGGATACGAGCAGTACTTC.

The gene calls are TRBV7-5 and TRBJ2-7; the table's D call of TRBD2 was not tested on the DNA. TRBV7-5 is an annotated pseudogene. CDR3 size: 15 residues. This chain's CDR3 is CARSLAAPLSCEQYF. For the CDR3, the DNA is TGTGCCAGAAGTTTAGCCGCCCCCCTTAGTTGCGAGCAGTACTTC.

The chain is built from TRBV9 and TRBJ2-2, with 8 bases lining up with TRBD1. The length of the CDR3 is 15 residues. After removal of 0 bases from V and 5 bases from J, the junction contained 3 bases not matched to a gene. Germline loops: CDR1 SGDLS, CDR2 YYNGEE. This chain's CDR3 is CASSVGQGATGELFF. In nucleotides, the CDR3 is TGTGCCAGCAGCGTAGGGCAGGGGGCGACCGGGGAGCTGTTTTTT.

This clone has just one count. The chain links TRBV27 to TRBJ1-6, with 12 bases that match TRBD1. CDR1 and CDR2 (germline): MNHEY, SMNVEV (reference sequence). The CDR3 covers 15 residues. The junction had 6 bases not matched to a gene; V was cut back by 6 bases and J by 9 bases. The CDR3 spells CASRDGTGGSSPLHF. The DNA for the CDR3 is TGTGCCAGCAGGGACGGGACAGGGGGCAGTTCACCCCTCCACTTT.

The rearrangement uses TRBV4-3 and TRBJ2-5; D possibly corresponds to TRBD1 (6 bases). The germline gives CDR1 LGHNA, CDR2 YSLEER. The CDR3 extends over 15 amino acids. Trimming shortened V by 0 bases and J by 5 bases, and 13 bases separated the two germline ends. This CDR3 is CASSQDFRGSETQYF. In nucleotides, the CDR3 is TGCGCCAGCAGCCAAGATTTCAGGGGCAGTGAGACCCAGTACTTC.

The chain uses TRBV7-8 and TRBJ1-1; 7 bases match TRBD1. The CDR3 sequence is 16 residues long. Germline CDR1 and CDR2: SGHVS and FQNEAQ. V shed 5 bases, J shed 4 bases, and the junction held 13 bases outside the gene matches. The CDR3 DNA reads TGTGCCAGCAGCCCGTTGCTAGGGGGCGCGGGCACTGAAGCTTTCTTT. It translates to CASSPLLGGAGTEAFF.

This chain links TRBV7-6 with TRBJ2-1; 8 bases map to TRBD2. The CDR3 totals 15 residues. Germline lookup yields CDR1 SGHVS and CDR2 FNYEAQ. With V trimmed by 2 bases and J by 5 bases, 5 bases remained unmatched. CDR3 sequence reads: CASSLLAGVDNEQFF. CDR3 in DNA: TGTGCCAGCAGCTTACTAGCGGGTGTGGACAATGAGCAGTTCTTC.

V is TRBV7-9 and J is TRBJ1-1; D remains unclear. Germline lookup yields CDR1 SEHNR and CDR2 FQNEAQ (reference sequence). V shed 3 bases and J shed 4 bases, with 12 bases lying between them. The CDR3 contains 14 residues. CDR3 sequence (DNA): TGTGCCAGCAGCTTTCTCGGGGAAAGCACTGAAGCTTTCTTT. Residues: CASSFLGESTEAFF.

The chain employs TRBV7-8 and TRBJ1-1; 7 bases map to TRBD1. V lost 3 bases and J lost 1; bases outside the gene matches: 2. CDR3 size: 14 residues. Germline V gene lookup returns CDR1 SGHVS and CDR2 FQNEAQ. This chain's CDR3 is CASSFTGENTEAFF. DNA of the CDR3: TGTGCCAGCAGCTTCACAGGGGAGAACACTGAAGCTTTCTTT.

This clone was detected once. V and J are TRBV27 and TRBJ2-7; 7 positions match TRBD1. CDR1 MNHEY and CDR2 SMNVEV come from the germline V gene (reference sequence). The junction had 4 bases not matched to a gene; V was cut back by 5 bases and J by 3 bases. The CDR3 spans 13 residues. CDR3 coding DNA: TGTGCCAGCAGTCGGGACAGAGACTACGAGCAGTACTTC. As protein: CASSRDRDYEQYF.

This clone was seen a single time. The J gene is TRBJ1-5, the V gene TRBV19; 8 bases match TRBD1. CDR1 LNHDA and CDR2 SQIVND come from the germline V gene (reference sequence). The CDR3 sequence is 15 residues long. V gave up 8 bases and J gave up 0 bases; unmatched junction bases: 6. CDR3 nucleotide sequence: TGTGCCAGTCGATGGACAGGGTTTAGCAATCAGCCCCAGCATTTT. Amino acid sequence: CASRWTGFSNQPQHF.